This T cell receptor (beta chain) is from a study of blood T cell repertoires in COVID-19. Background on the study: Nucleic acid was either cDNA or gDNA, and it came from T cells, B-cell-depleted T cells, or PBMCs.

Germline CDR1 is SGHTA and CDR2 is FQGNSA. The V gene lost 3 bases and the J gene lost 4 bases, with 13 bases spanning the gap. The CDR3 length is 15 residues. Profiling relied on immunoSEQ multiplex PCR, and the TCRdb table lists in-frame clones only, not all of them. The sample has 25,000 to 35,000 clones, roughly 85% seen once; the top ten hold roughly 23%. V is TRBV7-2 and J is TRBJ1-3; D gene uncertain. This receptor was identified in a human donor in a cohort sampled during active COVID-19. The sample consisted of peripheral blood. CDR3: CASSFSFSQGNTIYF. CDR3 bases: TGTGCCAGCAGCTTTTCATTTTCGCAGGGAAACACCATATATTTT.